Listed here are 6 T cell receptor beta chains from one sample, sequenced in a study of tumour-infiltrating T cells in Burkitt lymphoma. Clones were read by immunoSEQ multiplex PCR, and TCRdb kept only the in-frame ones, dropping some. The sample comprises fewer than 5,000 clones, about 13% of which are singletons, and around 23% rests with the top ten. The sequenced material came from tumor tissue. Every receptor here comes from a human donor with Burkitt lymphoma.

This chain joins TRBV5-1 and TRBJ1-1, with D uncertain. The CDR3 totals 17 residues. Germline V gene data show CDR1 as SGHRS and CDR2 as YFSETQ. V was cut by 1 base and J by 0 bases, with 16 bases left in between. The CDR3 DNA reads as TGCGCCAGCAGCTTGTACGGATGGAGGGTAATGAACACTGAAGCTTTCTTT. Its translation is CASSLYGWRVMNTEAFF.

A few counts support this clone. J is TRBJ1-5 and V is TRBV19; D is uncertain. V was clipped by 1 base and J by 0 bases, with 7 bases between them. Germline V gene data show CDR1 as LNHDA and CDR2 as SQIVND (reference sequence). This CDR3 spans 15 amino acids. The CDR3, as DNA: TGTGCCAGTAGTATAGGAACACATAGCAATCAGCCCCAGCATTTT. Translation gives CASSIGTHSNQPQHF.

This clone was counted only a few times. V usage is TRBV6-1 and J usage is TRBJ2-7, with 7 bases matching TRBD1. The trim removed 4 bases at V and 6 bases at J, leaving 12 bases unmatched. This CDR3 spans 15 amino acids. CDR1 is MNHNS, CDR2 SASEGT, per germline. The DNA of the CDR3 is TGTGCCAGCAGTGGGCCTAGACAGGGATCCGGCGAGCAGTACTTC. Protein sequence: CASSGPRQGSGEQYF.

This clone has more than one count but fewer than ten. The chain carries TRBV28 and TRBJ2-7; a weak D match, TRBD2 (6 bases). This CDR3 is 14 amino acids long. The V gene lost 4 bases and the J gene lost 6 bases, with 16 bases spanning the gap. Germline V gives CDR1 MDHEN, CDR2 SYDVKM. The CDR3 protein is CASSWGLAWAEQYF. The CDR3 nucleotides are TGTGCCAGCAGTTGGGGACTTGCTTGGGCCGAGCAGTACTTC.

This clone came up a few times. The chain is built from TRBV5-1 and TRBJ2-7; a possible D gene is TRBD2 (6 bases). CDR3 length equals 14 residues. Germline lookup yields CDR1 SGHRS and CDR2 YFSETQ. Deletions cut 1 base from V and 6 bases from J, with 14 bases between. The CDR3 here is CASSLSGDGGEQYF. The DNA for the CDR3 is TGCGCCAGCAGCTTGAGTGGGGACGGGGGCGAGCAGTACTTC. Variable domain in full (rest from reference TRBV5-1 and TRBJ2-7): KAGVTQTPRYLIKTRGQQVTLSCSPISGHRSVSWYQQTPGQGLQFLFEYFSETQRNKGNFPGRFSGRQFSNSRSEMNVSTLELGDSALYLCASSLSGDGGEQYFGPGTRLTVT.

This clone is labeled medium-sized. The V and J genes are TRBV28 and TRBJ1-2, with a possible D match to TRBD1 (5 bases). CDR1 is MDHEN, CDR2 SYDVKM, per germline. V was shortened by 0 bases and J by 8 bases, with 10 bases between the two germline ends. There are 13 residues in the CDR3. CDR3 sequence: CASSLWGGRGYTF. The CDR3 bases are TGTGCCAGCAGTTTATGGGGGGGGAGGGGCTACACCTTC.